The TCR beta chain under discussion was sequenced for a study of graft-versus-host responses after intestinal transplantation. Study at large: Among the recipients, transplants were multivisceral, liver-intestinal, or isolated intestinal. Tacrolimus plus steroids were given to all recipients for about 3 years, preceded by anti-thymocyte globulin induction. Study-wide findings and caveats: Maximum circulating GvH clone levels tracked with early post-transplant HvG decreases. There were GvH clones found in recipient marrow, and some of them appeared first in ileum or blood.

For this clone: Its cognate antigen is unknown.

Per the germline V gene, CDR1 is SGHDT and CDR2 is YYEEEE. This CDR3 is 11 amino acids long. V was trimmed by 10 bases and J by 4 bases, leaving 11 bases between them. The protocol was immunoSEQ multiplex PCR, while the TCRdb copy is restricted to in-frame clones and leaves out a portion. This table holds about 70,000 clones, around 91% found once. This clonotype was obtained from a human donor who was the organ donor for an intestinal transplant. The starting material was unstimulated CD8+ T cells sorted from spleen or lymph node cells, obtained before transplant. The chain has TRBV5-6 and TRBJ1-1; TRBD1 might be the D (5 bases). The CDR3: CAAGVGTEAFF. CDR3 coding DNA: TGTGCCGCGGGGGTGGGCACTGAAGCTTTCTTT.